A single sample is the source of the 24 T cell receptor beta chains below, sequenced in a study of response to subunit inactivated influenza vaccine. TCRdb ran MiXCR on the RT-PCR reads and lists one entry per CDR3 protein. The sample contains about 500,000 distinct CDR3 sequences, 10% to 15% of which appear only once. The starting material was PBMCs from blood, obtained about 40 days after vaccination. The receptors were sampled from a man between 50 and 59 years old who received an inactivated influenza vaccine.

This chain links TRBV5-1 with TRBJ2-7; D possibly corresponds to TRBD1 (6 bases). Germline V gene sequence: CDR1 SGHRS, CDR2 YFSETQ. The CDR3 is 12 residues long. The V end lost 5 bases, the J end lost 3 bases, and 9 bases lay between the germline ends. The CDR3 here is CASRSQGYEQYF. The CDR3 DNA reads TGCGCCAGCAGATCACAGGGCTACGAGCAGTACTTC.

This clonotype was seen a handful of times. The chain links TRBV7-2 to TRBJ2-1, with D uncertain. Per the germline V gene, CDR1 is SGHTA and CDR2 is FQGNSA. The CDR3 consists of 13 residues. V was shortened by 3 bases and J by 9 bases, with 12 bases between the two germline ends. The CDR3 is CASSFLREGEQFF. The CDR3 coding sequence is TGTGCCAGCAGCTTCTTAAGAGAAGGTGAGCAGTTCTTC.

The J gene is TRBJ2-1, the V gene TRBV20-1; 10 bases line up with TRBD2. V was pared by 0 bases and J by 7 bases, with 6 bases of the junction left unmatched. The CDR3 sequence is 15 residues long. The germline V gene has CDR1 DFQATT and CDR2 SNEGSKA (reference sequence). The CDR3 DNA follows: TGCAGTGCTAGAGATCCTAGCGGGAGTATGAATGAGCAGTTCTTC. Translating gives CSARDPSGSMNEQFF.

V and J are TRBV5-4 and TRBJ1-6; D is undetermined. Germline V gene data show CDR1 as SGHNT and CDR2 as YYREEE (reference sequence). V shed 5 bases and J shed 6 bases, with 12 bases lying between them. The CDR3 has 14 residues. CDR3 sequence reads: CASSIQNSNSPLHF. CDR3 nucleotide sequence: TGTGCCAGCAGTATACAGAACAGTAATTCACCCCTCCACTTT.

The chain is built from TRBV5-4 and TRBJ1-3, with a possible D match to TRBD1 (5 bases). The CDR3 totals 14 residues. With 2 bases removed from V and 2 bases from J, the gap between germline ends came to 8 bases. CDR1 is SGHNT, CDR2 YYREEE, per germline (reference sequence). The CDR3 nucleotides are TGTGCCAGCAGCTTTGAGGGGACTGGAAACACCATATATTTT. Translating it yields CASSFEGTGNTIYF.

The chain employs TRBV15 and TRBJ1-2, with D hard to call. The CDR3 has 14 residues. V was shortened by 3 bases and J by 8 bases, with 16 bases between the two germline ends. Germline V gene data show CDR1 as LNHNV and CDR2 as YYDKDF (reference sequence). CDR3 in DNA: TGTGCCACCAGCAGTGGGTTGATAGGGCAAGGCTACACCTTC. It yields the protein CATSSGLIGQGYTF.

The table lists this clonotype with a few counts. The V and J genes are TRBV4-2 and TRBJ2-7; D ambiguous. CDR3 length: 14 residues. V dropped 1 base and J dropped 3 bases, with 10 bases sitting between them. Germline V gives CDR1 LGHNA, CDR2 YNFKEQ. CDR3 nucleotide sequence: TGTGCCAGCAGCCAAGTCCAAGGTAACTACGAGCAGTACTTC. Protein product: CASSQVQGNYEQYF.

This clonotype came up many times. The chain links TRBV20-1 to TRBJ1-6; D call uncertain. The germline gives CDR1 DFQATT, CDR2 SNEGSKA (reference sequence). This CDR3 contains 13 residues. Trimming stripped 7 bases from V and 0 bases from J, with 7 bases between. The CDR3 region is CSVGNSYNSPLHF. The CDR3 DNA is TGCAGTGTGGGGAACTCCTATAATTCACCCCTCCACTTT.

This clonotype was seen repeatedly, ten times or more. Here the CDR3 DNA reads TGCAGCGTTTCGGGACTATACAATGAGCAGTTCTTC. This sequence encodes CSVSGLYNEQFF. The rearrangement joins TRBV29-1 to TRBJ2-1, with 7 bases aligning to TRBD2. There are 12 residues in the CDR3. Germline V gene data show CDR1 as SQVTM and CDR2 as ANQGSEA. V lost 5 bases, J lost 4 bases, and 2 bases stayed unmatched.

The table lists this clonotype with a few counts. The chain links TRBV20-1 to TRBJ2-5, with D perhaps assigned TRBD1 or TRBD2 (6 bases each). V lost 5 bases, J lost 1 base, and 14 bases lay in between. Germline V gives CDR1 DFQATT, CDR2 SNEGSKA (reference sequence). The length of the CDR3 is 14 residues. DNA of the CDR3: TGCAGTGCTTCCCGGGGGCTTCCCCAAGAGACCCAGTACTTC. This sequence encodes CSASRGLPQETQYF.

The CDR3 protein is CASSSNTGTSFETQYF. In nucleotides, the CDR3 is TGTGCCAGCAGCTCTAATACCGGGACTAGCTTTGAGACCCAGTACTTC. The V and J genes are TRBV7-8 and TRBJ2-5, with 9 bases that match TRBD2. This CDR3 comprises 16 residues. Losses at the gene ends were 4 bases for V and 5 bases for J; bases not matched to a gene: 11. CDR1 is SGHVS and CDR2 is FQNEAQ in the germline V gene.

The J gene is TRBJ1-5, the V gene TRBV5-6; perhaps TRBD1 as D (5 bases). Germline V gene lookup returns CDR1 SGHDT and CDR2 YYEEEE. Trimming shortened V by 2 bases and J by 7 bases, and 13 bases separated the two germline ends. This CDR3 is built from 14 residues. The CDR3 sequence is CASSFGQGRQPQHF. The CDR3 DNA follows: TGTGCCAGCAGCTTTGGGCAGGGACGGCAGCCCCAGCATTTT. Complete variable domain (other parts from reference TRBV5-6 and TRBJ1-5): DAGVTQSPTHLIKTRGQQVTLRCSPKSGHDTVSWYQQALGQGPQFIFQYYEEEERQRGNFPDRFSGHQFPNYSSELNVNALLLGDSALYLCASSFGQGRQPQHFGDGTRLSIL.

This chain joins TRBV29-1 and TRBJ2-1; D remains unclear. Germline CDR1 is SQVTM and CDR2 is ANQGSEA. The CDR3 has 14 residues. Trimming shortened V by 3 bases and J by 1 base, and 10 bases separated the two germline ends. CDR3 sequence reads: CSVDGRRSYNEQFF. The DNA of the CDR3 is TGCAGCGTTGATGGCAGGCGGTCCTACAATGAGCAGTTCTTC.

This clonotype showed up just a few times. The rearrangement links TRBV11-2 to TRBJ2-3; no clear D. V shed 5 bases and J shed 0 bases, with 9 bases lying between them. This CDR3 is 14 amino acids long. Germline CDR1 SGHAT, CDR2 FQNNGV. Here the CDR3 DNA reads TGTGCCAGCAGCGCAATAAGGAGCACAGATACGCAGTATTTT. It codes for CASSAIRSTDTQYF. Variable domain in full (rest from reference TRBV11-2 and TRBJ2-3): EAGVAQSPRYKIIEKRQSVAFWCNPISGHATLYWYQQILGQGPKLLIQFQNNGVVDDSQLPKDRFSAERLKGVDSTLKIQPAKLEDSAVYLCASSAIRSTDTQYFGPGTRLTVL.

This clonotype was seen many times. The V call is TRBV12-3 or TRBV12-4, the J call TRBJ2-3; TRBD2 matches 8 bases. J lost 6 bases, V lost 7 bases, and 9 bases had no gene match. The CDR3 is made up of 14 amino acids. DNA of the CDR3: TGTGCCAGCAATCCTAGCGGGCCCCGGGATACGCAGTATTTT. Protein: CASNPSGPRDTQYF.

The chain is built from TRBV10-3 and TRBJ2-5; 8 bases map to TRBD2. V lost 8 bases to trimming and J lost 3 bases; unmatched junction nucleotides: 8. CDR1 and CDR2 (germline): ENHRY, SYGVKD. The CDR3 covers 14 residues. The CDR3 here is CAIGAGEVKETQYF. As DNA, the CDR3 is TGTGCCATCGGAGCGGGGGAGGTGAAAGAGACCCAGTACTTC.

The genes are TRBV11-2 and TRBJ2-3, with 8 bases matching TRBD2. Trimming at V came to 5 bases and at J to 3 bases, leaving 16 bases not matched to a gene. CDR1 is SGHAT and CDR2 is FQNNGV in the germline V gene. The CDR3 has 18 amino acids. The CDR3 DNA reads as TGTGCCAGCAGCCGTAGCTTTCGGGGGGGCCAACGGACAGATACGCAGTATTTT. Residues: CASSRSFRGGQRTDTQYF.

The chain employs TRBV15 and TRBJ1-4; maybe TRBD1 (5 bases). The V gene lost 4 bases and the J gene lost 2 bases, with 14 bases spanning the gap. This CDR3 is 16 amino acids long. Germline CDR1 is LNHNV and CDR2 is YYDKDF (reference sequence). The CDR3 bases are TGTGCCACCAGCAAGCCGCCCCAGGGTACTAATGAAAAACTGTTTTTT. Its translation: CATSKPPQGTNEKLFF.

The V call is TRBV6-5, the J call TRBJ2-3; TRBD1 might be the D (6 bases). CDR3 length equals 17 residues. With 2 bases removed from V and 7 bases from J, the gap between germline ends came to 22 bases. In germline, CDR1 is MNHEY, CDR2 SVGAGI. CDR3 in amino acids: CASSYPKGTGPINTQYF. CDR3 in DNA: TGTGCCAGCAGTTACCCTAAAGGAACAGGGCCTATAAATACGCAGTATTTT.

This clonotype was counted only a few times. A read error may be the cause here, since a much bigger clone is one base away. V usage is TRBV4-2 and J usage is TRBJ2-7; 7 nucleotides align to TRBD1. The CDR3 is 13 residues long. V gave up 3 bases and J gave up 3 bases; unmatched junction bases: 2. The germline V gene has CDR1 LGHNA and CDR2 YNFKEQ. DNA for the CDR3: TGTGCCAGCAGCCAGGGACAGCGCTACGAGCAGTACTTC. The encoded protein is CASSQGQRYEQYF.

This clonotype was counted a few times. This sequence joins TRBV7-8 and TRBJ1-1; D perhaps matches TRBD1 (5 bases). Trimming removed 6 bases at V and 5 bases at J, with 19 bases between. Germline CDR1 is SGHVS and CDR2 is FQNEAQ. The CDR3 runs 15 residues. In DNA, the CDR3 is TGTGCCAGCAGGATTAGCGGACACCTGGGGACTGAAGCTTTCTTT. Translating it yields CASRISGHLGTEAFF.

The chain links TRBV29-1 to TRBJ1-2, with D maybe TRBD1 (5 bases). Trimming shortened V by 4 bases and J by 5 bases, and 20 bases separated the two germline ends. The CDR3 runs 15 residues. Germline V gene data show CDR1 as SQVTM and CDR2 as ANQGSEA. The CDR3 sequence is CSVGSGHIAKYGYTF. The CDR3 DNA reads as TGCAGCGTTGGATCTGGACATATCGCGAAGTATGGCTACACCTTC. Drawing the rest from reference TRBV29-1 and TRBJ1-2, the complete variable domain is SAVISQKPSRDICQRGTSLTIQCQVDSQVTMMFWYRQQPGQSLTLIATANQGSEATYESGFVIDKFPISRPNLTFSTLTVSNMSPEDSSIYLCSVGSGHIAKYGYTFGSGTRLTVV.

This clonotype turned up a few times. This sequence joins TRBV20-1 and TRBJ2-3; 8 bases align to TRBD2. The CDR3 is 13 amino acids. Trimming cost V 0 bases and J 6 bases; bases outside gene matches: 2. Germline loops: CDR1 DFQATT, CDR2 SNEGSKA (reference sequence). CDR3 coding DNA: TGCAGTGCTAGAGAGGGGACTAGGGATACGCAGTATTTT. Its protein product is CSAREGTRDTQYF.

This clonotype was counted only a few times. J is TRBJ2-1 and V is TRBV7-6; 7 positions agree with TRBD1. Germline CDR1 SGHVS, CDR2 FNYEAQ. This CDR3 region has 16 residues. The V and J ends lost 5 bases and 3 bases, in that order; junction bases with no gene match: 10. As DNA, the CDR3 is TGTGCCAGCAGCACCCGACAGGGACCACACTACAATGAGCAGTTCTTC. Amino acids: CASSTRQGPHYNEQFF.